The entry below gives a single T cell receptor beta chain sequence along with its context. The antigen remains undetermined. This sample is drawn from a study of T cell responses to AZD1222 COVID-19 vaccine. Study-level points and caveats: Across the whole spike, CD4 TCRs peaked at regions 160-218 and 743-854.

The ends lost 1 base at V and 8 bases at J; junction bases unmatched: 6. The CDR3 loop spans 15 amino acids. Germline V gene sequence: CDR1 LNHNV, CDR2 YYDKDF (reference sequence). The assay was immunoSEQ multiplex PCR, and TCRdb's table has in-frame clones only and misses some. Of approximately 150,000 clones listed, 80% to 95% are singletons. Second doses that came at about 4 or about 12 weeks were put together. This clonotype was obtained from an adult who received the AZD1222 COVID-19 vaccine. The chain combines TRBV15 with TRBJ2-1; 9 nucleotides match TRBD2. Sample: peripheral blood, taken 28 days after the second AZD1222 dose. In nucleotides, the CDR3 is TGTGCCACCAGCAGAGGAATTAGCGGGAGTTATGAGCAGTTCTTC. Its translation is CATSRGISGSYEQFF.